These T cell receptor beta chains were read from a single sample in a study of blood T cell repertoires in COVID-19. Profiling relied on immunoSEQ multiplex PCR, and the TCRdb table lists in-frame clones only, not all of them. The table records approximately 61,000 clones, approximately 80% of them present only once. The sequencing input was peripheral blood. The receptors stem from a man aged 45 to 65 with COVID-19, enrolled during active disease. CDR3s include the opening cysteine and the closing phenylalanine or tryptophan. D genes are given only for firm matches.

d_call: TRBD2; v_call: TRBV7-2; j_call: TRBJ2-7; cdr3_nt: TGTGCCAGCAAACTAGCGGGAGGCGAGCAGTACTTC; cdr3_aa: CASKLAGGEQYF
d_call: TRBD1; v_call: TRBV5-1; j_call: TRBJ2-3; cdr3_nt: TGCGCCAGCAGCCCGGGACAGGGAAGCACAGATACGCAGTATTTT; cdr3_aa: CASSPGQGSTDTQYF
d_call: NA; v_call: TRBV29-1; j_call: TRBJ2-5; cdr3_nt: TGCAGCGTTGATTTGGGGGGAGAGGGGCAAGAGACCCAGTACTTC; cdr3_aa: CSVDLGGEGQETQYF
d_call: NA; v_call: TRBV5-1; j_call: TRBJ1-4; cdr3_nt: TGCGCCAGCAGCACTTCGGGGAACAATGAAAAACTGTTTTTT; cdr3_aa: CASSTSGNNEKLFF
d_call: NA; v_call: TRBV11-1; j_call: TRBJ1-1; cdr3_nt: TGTGCCAGCAGCTCGGACTCCCGGGCTAACACTGAAGCTTTCTTT; cdr3_aa: CASSSDSRANTEAFF
d_call: TRBD1; v_call: TRBV10-3; j_call: TRBJ1-4; cdr3_nt: TGTGCCATCAGTCCGGGACAGGGAAATGAAAAACTGTTTTTT; cdr3_aa: CAISPGQGNEKLFF
d_call: TRBD2; v_call: TRBV20-1; j_call: TRBJ2-7; cdr3_nt: TGCAGTGCTAGTAAGGTCCAGCGGGGATCCTCCTACGAGCAGTACTTC; cdr3_aa: CSASKVQRGSSYEQYF
d_call: NA; v_call: TRBV3-1/TRBV3-2; j_call: TRBJ1-5; cdr3_nt: TGTGCCAGCAGCCAAGAACTTAATCAGCCCCAGCATTTT; cdr3_aa: CASSQELNQPQHF
d_call: TRBD1; v_call: TRBV7-2; j_call: TRBJ1-2; cdr3_nt: TGTGCCAGCAGCCCGCGGACAGGGAACTATGGCTACACCTTC; cdr3_aa: CASSPRTGNYGYTF
d_call: NA; v_call: TRBV5-5; j_call: TRBJ1-5; cdr3_nt: TGTGCCAGCAGCTACACAGCCCAGGATCAGCCCCAGCATTTT; cdr3_aa: CASSYTAQDQPQHF
d_call: NA; v_call: TRBV27; j_call: TRBJ2-2; cdr3_nt: TGTGCCAGCAAGGAGGCAAACACCGGGGAGCTGTTTTTT; cdr3_aa: CASKEANTGELFF
d_call: NA; v_call: TRBV2; j_call: TRBJ2-5; cdr3_nt: TGTGCCAGCCAACCTCCCCCGGCAACAACCGGGGAGACCCAGTACTTC; cdr3_aa: CASQPPPATTGETQYF
d_call: TRBD1; v_call: TRBV6-1; j_call: TRBJ1-3; cdr3_nt: TGTGCCAGCAGGGCCGGGACAGCGTCTGGAAACACCATATATTTT; cdr3_aa: CASRAGTASGNTIYF
d_call: NA; v_call: TRBV18; j_call: TRBJ1-1; cdr3_nt: TGTGCCAGCTCACTTGCGATAGAGACTGAAGCTTTCTTT; cdr3_aa: CASSLAIETEAFF
d_call: NA; v_call: TRBV9; j_call: TRBJ2-1; cdr3_nt: TGTGCCAGCAGCCTTGGACTTCTCAATGAGCAGTTCTTC; cdr3_aa: CASSLGLLNEQFF